This passage covers 9 T cell receptor beta chains from one sample sequenced in a study of blood T cell repertoires in COVID-19. Assay used: immunoSEQ multiplex PCR; TCRdb lists only in-frame clones, some missing. The table lists hundreds of thousands of clones, approximately 83% of them singletons. The sequenced material came from peripheral blood. The receptors derive from an elderly woman with acute or convalescent COVID-19.

V is TRBV5-1 and J is TRBJ1-4; D gene ambiguous. Germline V gene data show CDR1 as SGHRS and CDR2 as YFSETQ. The CDR3 has 15 residues. V dropped 4 bases and J dropped 1 base, with 11 bases sitting between them. The CDR3 DNA follows: TGCGCCAGCAGCCCTAGCGTGGGAACTAATGAAAAACTGTTTTTT. Translated, it gives CASSPSVGTNEKLFF.

This rearrangement joins TRBV6-6 to TRBJ1-1, with D perhaps matching TRBD1 (6 bases). Looked up from germline, CDR1 is MNHNY and CDR2 is SVGAGI (reference sequence). Trimming removed 7 bases at V and 1 base at J, with 10 bases between. The CDR3 sequence is 13 residues long. The DNA of the CDR3 is TGTGCCAGCACTGGGGGCCGGAACACTGAAGCTTTCTTT. Residues: CASTGGRNTEAFF.

The chain is built from TRBV6-4 and TRBJ2-2; a possible D gene is TRBD1 (5 bases). Germline loops: CDR1 MRHNA, CDR2 SNTAGT. This CDR3 contains 14 residues. Trimming removed 4 bases at V and 6 bases at J, with 12 bases between. CDR3 bases: TGTGCCAGCAGTGTCAGGGAATCCTCCGGGGAGCTGTTTTTT. Translating it yields CASSVRESSGELFF.

The chain employs TRBV5-1 and TRBJ1-1; weak D call: TRBD1 (6 bases). This CDR3 region has 14 residues. Germline CDR1 is SGHRS and CDR2 is YFSETQ. Trimming pared 0 bases from V and 5 bases from J, leaving 11 bases between. CDR3 sequence (DNA): TGCGCCAGCAGCTTGGCTCCAGGGGTTACTGAAGCTTTCTTT. Residues: CASSLAPGVTEAFF.

This clone was seen just once. J is TRBJ2-3 and V is TRBV4-2; D unresolved. The CDR3 is 17 amino acids. Trimming left V 0 bases short and J 0 bases short, with 13 bases between. Germline CDR1 and CDR2: LGHNA and YNFKEQ. CDR3 sequence reads: CASSQEGGAPSTDTQYF. In nucleotides, the CDR3 is TGTGCCAGCAGCCAAGAAGGCGGAGCCCCTAGCACAGATACGCAGTATTTT.

V gene TRBV9 combines with J gene TRBJ2-1; D may be TRBD2 (6 bases). Germline-derived CDR1 and CDR2 are SGDLS and YYNGEE. The CDR3 runs 16 residues. V was shortened by 2 bases and J by 6 bases, with 18 bases between the two germline ends. The CDR3 spells CASSVSGKGLGNEQFF. CDR3 nucleotide sequence: TGTGCCAGCAGCGTTAGCGGAAAAGGTTTGGGCAATGAGCAGTTCTTC.

The J gene is TRBJ2-7, the V gene TRBV12-3 or TRBV12-4, with a tentative D call TRBD2 (5 bases). V was clipped by 6 bases and J by 4 bases, with 13 bases between them. The CDR3 is 13 amino acids. CDR3 in amino acids: CASRADSRYEQYF. CDR3 nucleotide sequence: TGTGCCAGCAGGGCGGACTCAAGATACGAGCAGTACTTC.

The rearrangement uses TRBV28 and TRBJ1-4, with 7 nucleotides matching TRBD1. CDR3 length: 13 residues. In germline, CDR1 is MDHEN, CDR2 SYDVKM. V lost 6 bases, J lost 7 bases, and 5 bases stayed unmatched. CDR3 sequence reads: CASRRQGGEKLFF. The CDR3 coding sequence is TGTGCCAGCAGACGTCAGGGGGGTGAAAAACTGTTTTTT.

This clone was recorded a few times. This sequence joins TRBV30 and TRBJ2-5, with 11 positions matching TRBD1. The CDR3 spans 15 residues. Trimming removed 1 base from V and 7 bases from J; junction bases left unmatched: 8. The germline V gene encodes CDR1 GTSNPN and CDR2 SVGIG (reference sequence). DNA of the CDR3: TGTGCCTGGAGTGCACGGCGGGGACAGGGGGTGACCCAGTACTTC. Encoded protein: CAWSARRGQGVTQYF. Together with reference TRBV30 and TRBJ2-5, the CDR3 gives the full variable domain: SQTIHQWPATLVQPVGSPLSLECTVEGTSNPNLYWYRQAAGRGLQLLFYSVGIGQISSEVPQNLSASRPQDRQFILSSKKLLLSDSGFYLCAWSARRGQGVTQYFGPGTRLLVL.